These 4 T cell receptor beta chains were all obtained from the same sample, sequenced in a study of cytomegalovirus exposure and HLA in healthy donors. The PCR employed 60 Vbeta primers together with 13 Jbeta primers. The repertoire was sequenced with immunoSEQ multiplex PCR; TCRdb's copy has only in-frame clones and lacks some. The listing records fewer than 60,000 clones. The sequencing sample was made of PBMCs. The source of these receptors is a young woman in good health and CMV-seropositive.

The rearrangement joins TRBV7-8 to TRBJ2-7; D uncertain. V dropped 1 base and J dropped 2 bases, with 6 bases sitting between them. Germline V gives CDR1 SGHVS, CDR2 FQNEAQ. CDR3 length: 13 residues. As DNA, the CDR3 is TGTGCCAGCAGCTTAGTTTCCACCTACGAGCAGTACTTC. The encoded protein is CASSLVSTYEQYF.

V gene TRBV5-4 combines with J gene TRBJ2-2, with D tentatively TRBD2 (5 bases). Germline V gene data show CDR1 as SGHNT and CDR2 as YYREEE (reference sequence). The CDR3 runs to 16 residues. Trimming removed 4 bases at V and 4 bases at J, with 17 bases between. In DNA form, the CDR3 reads TGTGCCAGCAGCCCCGACTTTAGCGAGCCCACCGGGGAGCTGTTTTTT. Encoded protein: CASSPDFSEPTGELFF. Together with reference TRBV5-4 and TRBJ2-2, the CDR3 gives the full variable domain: ETGVTQSPTHLIKTRGQQVTLRCSSQSGHNTVSWYQQALGQGPQFIFQYYREEENGRGNFPPRFSGLQFPNYSSELNVNALELDDSALYLCASSPDFSEPTGELFFGEGSRLTVL.

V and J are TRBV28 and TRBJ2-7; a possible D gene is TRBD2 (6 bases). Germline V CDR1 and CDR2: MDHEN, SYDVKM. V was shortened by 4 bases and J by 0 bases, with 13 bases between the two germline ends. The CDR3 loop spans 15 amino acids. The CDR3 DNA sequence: TGTGCCAGCAGTTCTTCCGGGACTCTCTCCTACGAGCAGTACTTC. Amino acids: CASSSSGTLSYEQYF.

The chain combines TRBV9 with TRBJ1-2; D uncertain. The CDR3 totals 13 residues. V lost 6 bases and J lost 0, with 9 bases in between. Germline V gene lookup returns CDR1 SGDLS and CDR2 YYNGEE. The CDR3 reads CASTGGANYGYTF. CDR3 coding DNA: TGTGCCAGCACCGGTGGAGCTAACTATGGCTACACCTTC.